This T cell receptor (beta chain) originates from a study of T cell changes during pregnancy in multiple sclerosis. Produced via immunoSEQ multiplex PCR; TCRdb's table is partial and in-frame only. The table includes 84,000 or so clones, approximately 94% detected once. Material: peripheral blood, obtained in the third trimester of pregnancy. This sequence originates from a female donor with multiple sclerosis, enrolled in a pregnancy study.

The CDR3: CASSQADTQYF. DNA for the CDR3: TGTGCCAGCAGCCAGGCGGATACGCAGTATTTT. The chain joins TRBV5-6 to TRBJ2-3; D remains unclear. From germline, CDR1 is SGHDT and CDR2 YYEEEE. CDR3 length: 11 amino acids. Trimming left V 4 bases short and J 6 bases short, with 6 bases between.